A selection of T cell receptor beta chains follows, all from one sample in a study of blood T cell repertoires in COVID-19. TCRdb's copy holds only in-frame clones and misses some; the assay was immunoSEQ multiplex PCR. Among roughly 39,000 clones listed, roughly 88% were seen once. Sequencing was performed on peripheral blood. The receptors were gathered from a woman in her 70s with acute or convalescent COVID-19. Each CDR3 is given with its conserved first and last residue. Fields, in order: CDR3 protein, CDR3 DNA, V gene, J gene, D gene, clone size. The D gene is left open where the match is weak. A row's size may be missing; if present it is once, few, many or a size class.

CASSAITGVGEKLFF	TGCGCCAGCAGCGCGATTACAGGGGTCGGTGAAAAACTGTTTTTT	TRBV5-1	TRBJ1-4	TRBD1	NA
CASSRRGGRPEDTQYF	TGTGCCAGCAGCCGTCGGGGGGGCAGACCGGAAGATACGCAGTATTTT	TRBV3-1/TRBV3-2	TRBJ2-3	TRBD2	NA
CASRGDRERETQYF	TGTGCCAGCAGGGGGGACAGGGAACGGGAGACCCAGTACTTC	TRBV6-5	TRBJ2-5	TRBD1	NA
CASSIGPGQTIYGYTF	TGTGCCAGTAGTATAGGTCCGGGACAGACCATCTATGGCTACACCTTC	TRBV19	TRBJ1-2	TRBD1	NA
CASSFTPEPPSRDTEAFF	TGTGCCAGCAGCTTTACCCCGGAACCGCCATCCCGGGACACTGAAGCTTTCTTT	TRBV5-5	TRBJ1-1	NA	once
CATSDPGLAGIYEQFF	TGTGCCACCAGTGACCCCGGACTAGCGGGAATCTATGAGCAGTTCTTC	TRBV24-1	TRBJ2-1	TRBD2	NA
CASSHLRGSNRDTQYF	TGTGCCAGCAGCCACCTTAGGGGGTCCAACAGGGATACGCAGTATTTT	TRBV14	TRBJ2-3	NA	once
CASSGSGSTGDTQYF	TGTGCCAGCAGCGGTAGCGGGAGTACTGGGGATACGCAGTATTTT	TRBV9	TRBJ2-3	TRBD2	NA
CASSTVAVVNNEQFF	TGTGCCAGTAGTACTGTAGCAGTCGTAAACAATGAGCAGTTCTTC	TRBV19	TRBJ2-1	NA	NA
CASSNLRGTQGFPEAFF	TGTGCCAGTAGTAACCTCAGGGGCACCCAGGGTTTTCCTGAAGCTTTCTTT	TRBV19	TRBJ1-1	NA	NA
CASEAGDMNTEAFF	TGTGCCAGCGAGGCAGGGGACATGAACACTGAAGCTTTCTTT	TRBV9	TRBJ1-1	NA	NA
CSVEEGGKPQHF	TGCAGCGTTGAGGAGGGGGGGAAGCCCCAGCATTTT	TRBV29-1	TRBJ1-5	NA	NA
CASPRRGLLADTQYF	TGTGCCAGTCCGAGGCGGGGCCTCCTTGCAGATACGCAGTATTTT	TRBV2	TRBJ2-3	NA	NA
CASSYVDSSNGYTF	TGTGCCAGCAGTTACGTGGACAGCAGTAATGGCTACACCTTC	TRBV6-2/TRBV6-3	TRBJ1-2	NA	NA
CASSLTGLGLQKETQYF	TGTGCCAGCAGCTTAACAGGTTTAGGCTTACAGAAAGAGACCCAGTACTTC	TRBV7-2	TRBJ2-5	NA	NA
CASNPTDDYGYTF	TGTGCCAGCAATCCGACAGACGACTATGGCTACACCTTC	TRBV21-1	TRBJ1-2	NA	few
CASRGPRGGQETQYF	TGCGCCAGCCGGGGCCCCAGAGGGGGCCAAGAGACCCAGTACTTC	TRBV10-2	TRBJ2-5	NA	once
CAWSQGHQPQHF	TGTGCCTGGAGTCAGGGTCATCAGCCCCAGCATTTT	TRBV30	TRBJ1-5	NA	NA
CASSLFLEHGRVPDTQYF	TGTGCCAGCAGCTTATTCCTAGAGCACGGGAGGGTTCCAGATACGCAGTATTTT	TRBV7-8	TRBJ2-3	TRBD2	NA
CASSFEGATLNEQFF	TGCGCCAGCAGCTTTGAGGGGGCGACCTTGAATGAGCAGTTCTTC	TRBV5-1	TRBJ2-1	TRBD1	NA
CASSVRLAGGPTDTQYF	TGCGCCAGCAGCGTGAGGCTAGCGGGGGGGCCAACAGATACGCAGTATTTT	TRBV5-1	TRBJ2-3	TRBD2	NA
CATNQVLEAFF	TGTGCCACCAATCAGGTGCTTGAAGCTTTCTTT	TRBV28	TRBJ1-1	NA	NA
CASSPYPRAEAFF	TGTGCCAGCTCACCCTATCCGAGGGCTGAAGCTTTCTTT	TRBV18	TRBJ1-1	NA	NA
CASSLVAGALQETQYF	TGTGCCAGCAGCTTAGTAGCGGGGGCGCTGCAAGAGACCCAGTACTTC	TRBV7-2	TRBJ2-5	TRBD2	NA
CSVGGTGANQPQHF	TGCAGCGTTGGCGGGACAGGGGCAAATCAGCCCCAGCATTTT	TRBV29-1	TRBJ1-5	TRBD1	NA
CSASGLAAEQFF	TGCAGTGCTAGTGGACTAGCAGCTGAGCAGTTCTTC	TRBV20-1	TRBJ2-1	TRBD2	NA
CASSARLAGTNTGELFF	TGTGCCAGCAGCGCACGGCTAGCGGGAACCAACACCGGGGAGCTGTTTTTT	TRBV3-1/TRBV3-2	TRBJ2-2	TRBD2	NA
CASSRPGSRETQYF	TGTGCCAGCAGTCGACCGGGAAGTCGGGAGACCCAGTACTTC	TRBV6-5	TRBJ2-5	NA	NA
CASSPNQGQLEAFF	TGTGCCAGCAGCCCCAACCAGGGACAACTTGAAGCTTTCTTT	TRBV7-9	TRBJ1-1	NA	NA
CASIVRNTEAFF	TGTGCCAGCATTGTCAGAAACACTGAAGCTTTCTTT	TRBV2	TRBJ1-1	NA	NA
CASEKDRVYNEQFF	TGTGCCAGCGAAAAGGACAGGGTATACAATGAGCAGTTCTTC	TRBV2	TRBJ2-1	TRBD1	few
CASSEVTGNNSPLHF	TGTGCCAGCAGTGAAGTAACAGGCAATAATTCACCCCTCCACTTT	TRBV6-1	TRBJ1-6	NA	NA
CASSDAGRGTDTQYF	TGCGCCAGCAGTGACGCGGGAAGGGGCACAGATACGCAGTATTTT	TRBV10-2	TRBJ2-3	NA	NA
CASRYEGFNEQFF	TGTGCCAGCAGGTACGAGGGCTTCAATGAGCAGTTCTTC	TRBV12-3/TRBV12-4	TRBJ2-1	NA	few
CASSPLQGDSGYTF	TGTGCCAGCAGCCCCTTACAGGGGGATAGTGGCTACACCTTC	TRBV3-1/TRBV3-2	TRBJ1-2	TRBD1	NA
CAISDPSSGGGSTDTQYF	TGTGCCATCAGTGATCCTTCTAGCGGGGGGGGTTCCACAGATACGCAGTATTTT	TRBV10-3	TRBJ2-3	TRBD2	NA
CASTAGGYGYTF	TGTGCCAGCACTGCGGGCGGCTATGGCTACACCTTC	TRBV6-5	TRBJ1-2	NA	NA
CASKRGRQPQHF	TGCGCCAGCAAGAGAGGCCGCCAGCCCCAGCATTTT	TRBV23-1	TRBJ1-5	NA	few
CASSSHQGTAQYF	TGTGCCAGCAGCTCACACCAGGGGACAGCGCAGTATTTT	TRBV6-2/TRBV6-3	TRBJ2-3	TRBD1	few
CASSQVIWVDREGVPNTEAFF	TGTGCCAGCAGCCAAGTCATTTGGGTGGACAGGGAGGGTGTTCCGAACACTGAAGCTTTCTTT	TRBV4-2	TRBJ1-1	TRBD1	NA
CASSKRGEKEKLFF	TGTGCCAGCAGCAAACGGGGGGAGAAAGAAAAACTGTTTTTT	TRBV14	TRBJ1-4	NA	few
CASSPLVFHGYTF	TGTGCCAGCTCACCACTAGTGTTTCATGGCTACACCTTC	TRBV18	TRBJ1-2	NA	NA
CASSQDLSGGTDTQYF	TGTGCCAGCAGCCAAGATCTAAGCGGGGGCACAGATACGCAGTATTTT	TRBV3-1/TRBV3-2	TRBJ2-3	TRBD2	NA
CASSLAVGATALHF	TGTGCCAGCAGTTTAGCTGTGGGGGCCACGGCCCTCCACTTT	TRBV27	TRBJ1-6	NA	once
CASSPTQGSYNEQFF	TGTGCCAGCTCACCAACTCAGGGGAGCTACAATGAGCAGTTCTTC	TRBV18	TRBJ2-1	NA	once
CASRTGSTDTQYF	TGTGCCAGCCGGACAGGTAGCACAGATACGCAGTATTTT	TRBV6-6	TRBJ2-3	TRBD1	NA
CASSLRDRGYNTEAFF	TGTGCCAGCAGCCTCCGGGACAGGGGTTACAACACTGAAGCTTTCTTT	TRBV4-2	TRBJ1-1	TRBD1	NA
CAISVPGQETQYF	TGTGCCATCAGTGTTCCAGGGCAAGAGACCCAGTACTTC	TRBV10-3	TRBJ2-5	NA	NA
CASITGQNTNEAFF	TGTGCCAGTATAACGGGACAGAACACTAATGAAGCTTTCTTT	TRBV19	TRBJ1-1	TRBD1	NA
CATSEPGGAGKETQYF	TGTGCCACCAGTGAGCCAGGGGGCGCGGGAAAAGAGACCCAGTACTTC	TRBV24-1	TRBJ2-5	TRBD1	NA
CASSLEAGVYNEQFF	TGTGCCAGCAGCTTAGAGGCGGGAGTCTACAATGAGCAGTTCTTC	TRBV7-2	TRBJ2-1	TRBD2	few
CASSHTSVESYGYTF	TGTGCCAGCAGCCACACCTCGGTTGAGTCCTATGGCTACACCTTC	TRBV3-1/TRBV3-2	TRBJ1-2	NA	NA
CASSLGYRGNEQFF	TGCGCCAGCAGCTTGGGCTATCGGGGCAATGAGCAGTTCTTC	TRBV5-1	TRBJ2-1	NA	NA
CASSPTISSYNEQFF	TGTGCCAGCAGTCCGACTATAAGCTCCTACAATGAGCAGTTCTTC	TRBV6-2/TRBV6-3	TRBJ2-1	NA	NA
CASSQDRGTDTQYF	TGTGCCAGCAGCCAAGATCGCGGCACAGATACGCAGTATTTT	TRBV4-2	TRBJ2-3	NA	NA
CASSQRQGNEKLFF	TGTGCCAGCAGTCAGAGACAGGGGAACGAAAAACTGTTTTTT	TRBV2	TRBJ1-4	TRBD1	NA
CASSLLAGWAGPGELFF	TGTGCCAGCAGCTTATTGGCGGGATGGGCTGGACCCGGGGAGCTGTTTTTT	TRBV11-2	TRBJ2-2	NA	NA